What follows is one T cell receptor beta chain and its context. These data belong to a study of blood T cell repertoires in COVID-19. About the research overall: Acute and convalescent COVID-19 specimens originated in the United States, Italy and Spain. Nucleic acid was either cDNA or gDNA, and it came from T cells, B-cell-depleted T cells, or PBMCs.

In the source study's methods: Amplification of reference gene primers was used by the study to estimate nucleated cell counts. Profiled with immunoSEQ multiplex PCR; TCRdb holds only in-frame clones, not every one. V and J calls and clone size follow that table, whereas D and trimming were derived from the DNA. The repertoire consists of 270,000 or so clones, with roughly 84% occurring once and the leading ten covering roughly 3.1%. CDR1 and CDR2 (germline): LGHNA, YSLEER. The CDR3 is 15 amino acids. Trimming took 0 bases from V and 5 from J, leaving 13 bases between them. The V gene is TRBV4-3, the J gene TRBJ1-1, with TRBD1 as a possible D gene (5 bases). This clonotype was obtained from a woman aged 18-35 years with acute or convalescent COVID-19. The source material was peripheral blood. For the CDR3, the DNA is TGCGCCAGCAGCCAAGACAGGGTGGCCGGGACTGAAGCTTTCTTT. Its protein is CASSQDRVAGTEAFF.